Listed here is a single T cell receptor beta chain. The antigen is not known. 13 Jbeta primers and 60 Vbeta primers were used for the PCR. This table comes from immunoSEQ multiplex PCR, and its TCRdb copy is limited to in-frame clones, with some not included. The table includes roughly 80,000 clones, more than 60% detected once. This record belongs to a study of cytomegalovirus exposure and HLA in healthy donors. Looking at the study overall: Clustering assigned 70% to 90% of the approximately 400 genotyped donors to the Caucasian-associated ancestry cluster.

It was healthy bone marrow donors who served as donors. Study observations and caveats: Specific recognition of CMV antigens was confirmed in vitro for a few chains (all CMV-associated). 87-base-pair reads could not separate some V segments, including TRBV6-2 and TRBV6-3.

Germline V CDR1 and CDR2: KGHSH, LQKENI. With 1 base removed from V and 7 bases from J, the gap between germline ends came to 14 bases. The CDR3 totals 15 residues. This receptor was identified in a man aged 50 or older in good health and CMV-seropositive. The chain links TRBV18 to TRBJ1-5, with a tentative D call TRBD1 (6 bases). Material for sequencing was PBMCs. The CDR3: CASSPLGDTGQPQHF. In nucleotides, the CDR3 is TGTGCCAGCTCACCACTGGGTGATACAGGGCAGCCCCAGCATTTT.